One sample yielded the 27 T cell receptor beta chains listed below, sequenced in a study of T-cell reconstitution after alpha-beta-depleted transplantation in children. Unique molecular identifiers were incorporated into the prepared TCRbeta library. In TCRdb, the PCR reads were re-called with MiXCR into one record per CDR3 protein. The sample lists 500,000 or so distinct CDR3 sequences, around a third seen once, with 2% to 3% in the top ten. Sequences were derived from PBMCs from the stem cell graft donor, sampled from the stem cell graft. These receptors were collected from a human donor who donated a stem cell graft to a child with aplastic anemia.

CDR3 in amino acids: CSAIHPGTGDEKLFF. CDR3 in DNA: TGCAGTGCTATCCACCCCGGGACAGGGGATGAAAAACTGTTTTTT. The genes are TRBV20-1 and TRBJ1-4; 10 nucleotides line up with TRBD1. In germline, CDR1 is DFQATT, CDR2 SNEGSKA (reference sequence). The CDR3 spans 15 residues. The junction had 8 bases not matched to a gene; V was cut back by 4 bases and J by 6 bases.

The CDR3 here is CASSGFGGQGESNGYTF. The CDR3, as DNA: TGTGCCAGTAGTGGTTTCGGTGGCCAGGGGGAAAGTAATGGCTACACCTTC. J is TRBJ1-2 and V is TRBV19; 7 nucleotides align to TRBD1. This CDR3 comprises 17 residues. The germline V gene has CDR1 LNHDA and CDR2 SQIVND (reference sequence). V was pared by 5 bases and J by 6 bases, with 18 bases of the junction left unmatched.

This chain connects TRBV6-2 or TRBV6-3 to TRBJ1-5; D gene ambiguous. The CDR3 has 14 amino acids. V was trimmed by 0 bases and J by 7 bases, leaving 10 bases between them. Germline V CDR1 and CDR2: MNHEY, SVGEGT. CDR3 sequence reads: CASSYSGGSQPQHF. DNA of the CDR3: TGTGCCAGCAGTTACTCGGGCGGGTCCCAGCCCCAGCATTTT.

The CDR3 reads CASSLGGLAGGPGNEQFF. In DNA form, the CDR3 reads TGTGCCAGCAGTTTAGGAGGACTAGCGGGGGGCCCCGGGAATGAGCAGTTCTTC. The rearrangement links TRBV27 to TRBJ2-1; 14 bases map to TRBD2. Germline V lookup: CDR1 MNHEY, CDR2 SMNVEV (reference sequence). This CDR3 region has 18 residues. V dropped 2 bases and J dropped 7; count of bases not matched to a gene: 10.

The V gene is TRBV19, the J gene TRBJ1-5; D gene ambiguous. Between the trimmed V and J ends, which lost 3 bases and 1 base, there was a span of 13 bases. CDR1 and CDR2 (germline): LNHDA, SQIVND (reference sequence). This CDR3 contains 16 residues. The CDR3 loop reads CASSMGRSQSNQPQHF. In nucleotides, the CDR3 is TGTGCCAGTAGTATGGGCAGGTCTCAGAGCAATCAGCCCCAGCATTTT.

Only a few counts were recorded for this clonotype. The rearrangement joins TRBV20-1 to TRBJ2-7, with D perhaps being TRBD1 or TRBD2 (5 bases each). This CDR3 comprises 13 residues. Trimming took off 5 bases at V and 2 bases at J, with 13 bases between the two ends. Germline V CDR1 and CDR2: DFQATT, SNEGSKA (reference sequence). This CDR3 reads CSAQRDRTYEQYF. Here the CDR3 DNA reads TGCAGTGCTCAAAGGGACCGAACCTACGAGCAGTACTTC.

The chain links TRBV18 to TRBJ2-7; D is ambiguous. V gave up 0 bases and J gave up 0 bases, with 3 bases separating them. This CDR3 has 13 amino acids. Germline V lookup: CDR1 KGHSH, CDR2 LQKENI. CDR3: CASSPPTSYEQYV. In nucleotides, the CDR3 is TGTGCCAGCTCACCACCAACCTCCTACGAGCAGTACGTC.

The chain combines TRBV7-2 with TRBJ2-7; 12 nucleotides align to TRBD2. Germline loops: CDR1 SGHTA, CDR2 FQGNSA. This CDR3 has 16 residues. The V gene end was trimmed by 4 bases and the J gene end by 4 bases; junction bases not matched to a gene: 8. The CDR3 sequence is CASSSERLAGEYEQYF. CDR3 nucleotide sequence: TGTGCCAGCAGCTCGGAGCGACTAGCGGGGGAATACGAGCAGTACTTC.

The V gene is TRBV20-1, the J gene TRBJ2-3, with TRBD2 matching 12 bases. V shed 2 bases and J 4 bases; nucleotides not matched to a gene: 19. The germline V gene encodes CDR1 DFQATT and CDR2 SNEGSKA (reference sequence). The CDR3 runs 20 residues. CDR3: CSARPWLAGGMRLGADTQYF. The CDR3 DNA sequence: TGCAGTGCTAGACCCTGGCTAGCGGGAGGGATGAGGTTGGGGGCAGATACGCAGTATTTT.

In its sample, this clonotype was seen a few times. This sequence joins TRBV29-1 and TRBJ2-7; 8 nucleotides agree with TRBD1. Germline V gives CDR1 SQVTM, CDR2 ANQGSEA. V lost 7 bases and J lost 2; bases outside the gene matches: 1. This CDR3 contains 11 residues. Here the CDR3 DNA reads TGCAGCGGGACAGGGACCTACGAGCAGTACTTC. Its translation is CSGTGTYEQYF.

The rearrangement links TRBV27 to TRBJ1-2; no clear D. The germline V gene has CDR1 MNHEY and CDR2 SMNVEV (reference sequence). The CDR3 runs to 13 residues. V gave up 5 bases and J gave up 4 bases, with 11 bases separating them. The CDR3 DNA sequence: TGTGCCAGCAGTCCTCTCGGTCCCTATGGCTACACCTTC. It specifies CASSPLGPYGYTF.

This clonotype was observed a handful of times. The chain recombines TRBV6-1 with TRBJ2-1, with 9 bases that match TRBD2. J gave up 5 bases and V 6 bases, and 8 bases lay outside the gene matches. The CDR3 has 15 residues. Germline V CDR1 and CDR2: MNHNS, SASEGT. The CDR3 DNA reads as TGTGCCAGCAGAACCCCTAGCGGGGAAGACAATGAGCAGTTCTTC. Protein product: CASRTPSGEDNEQFF.

CDR3 sequence (DNA): TGTGCCTGGAGTGTTGGGGGTTTTGCGGACTATGGCTACACCTTC. Protein sequence: CAWSVGGFADYGYTF. The genes are TRBV30 and TRBJ1-2; possible D gene TRBD1, 5 bases. CDR1 and CDR2 from the germline V gene are GTSNPN and SVGIG (reference sequence). This CDR3 has 15 residues. The V and J ends lost 0 bases and 3 bases respectively, with 14 bases between them.

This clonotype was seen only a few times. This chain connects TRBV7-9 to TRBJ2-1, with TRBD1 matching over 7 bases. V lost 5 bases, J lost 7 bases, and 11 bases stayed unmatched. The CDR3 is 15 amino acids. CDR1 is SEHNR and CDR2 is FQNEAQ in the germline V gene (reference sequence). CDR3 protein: CASSRMDVQGNEQFF. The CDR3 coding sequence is TGTGCCAGCAGCCGCATGGACGTACAGGGGAATGAGCAGTTCTTC.

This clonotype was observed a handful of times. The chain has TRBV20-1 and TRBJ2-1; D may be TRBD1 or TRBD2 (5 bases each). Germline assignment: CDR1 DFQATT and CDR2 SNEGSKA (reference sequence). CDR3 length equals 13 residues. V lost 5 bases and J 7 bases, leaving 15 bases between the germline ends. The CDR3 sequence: CSAHRDPGNEQFF. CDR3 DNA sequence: TGCAGTGCTCACCGGGACCCGGGGAATGAGCAGTTCTTC.

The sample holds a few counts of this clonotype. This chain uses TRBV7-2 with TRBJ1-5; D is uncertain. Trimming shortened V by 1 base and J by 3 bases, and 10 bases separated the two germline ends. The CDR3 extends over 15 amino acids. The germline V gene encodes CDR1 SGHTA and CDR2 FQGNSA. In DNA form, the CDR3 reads TGTGCCAGCAGCTTAGGGCGGGTTCCCAATCAGCCCCAGCATTTT. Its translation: CASSLGRVPNQPQHF. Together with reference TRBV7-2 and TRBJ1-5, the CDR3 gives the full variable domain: GAGVSQSPSNKVTEKGKDVELRCDPISGHTALYWYRQSLGQGLEFLIYFQGNSAPDKSGLPSDRFSAERTGGSVSTLTIQRTQQEDSAVYLCASSLGRVPNQPQHFGDGTRLSIL.

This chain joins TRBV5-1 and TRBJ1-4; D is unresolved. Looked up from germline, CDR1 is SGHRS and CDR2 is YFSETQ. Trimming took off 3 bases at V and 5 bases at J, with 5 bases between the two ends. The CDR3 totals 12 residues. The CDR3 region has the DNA TGCGCCAGCAGCTCGGGCAATGAAAAACTGTTTTTT. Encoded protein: CASSSGNEKLFF.

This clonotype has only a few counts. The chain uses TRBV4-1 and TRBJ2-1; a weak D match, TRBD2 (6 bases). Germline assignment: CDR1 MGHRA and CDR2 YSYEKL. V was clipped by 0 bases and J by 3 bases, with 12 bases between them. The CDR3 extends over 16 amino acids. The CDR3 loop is CASSQEVLAYYNEQFF. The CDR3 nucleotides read TGCGCCAGCAGCCAAGAAGTTCTAGCGTACTACAATGAGCAGTTCTTC.

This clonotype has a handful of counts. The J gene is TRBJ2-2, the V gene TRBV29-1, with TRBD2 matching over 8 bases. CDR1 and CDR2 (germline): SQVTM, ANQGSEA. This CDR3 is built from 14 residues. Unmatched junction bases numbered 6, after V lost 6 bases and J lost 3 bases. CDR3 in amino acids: CSVRGGWDTGELFF. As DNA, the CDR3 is TGCAGCGTGCGCGGGGGGTGGGACACCGGGGAGCTGTTTTTT.

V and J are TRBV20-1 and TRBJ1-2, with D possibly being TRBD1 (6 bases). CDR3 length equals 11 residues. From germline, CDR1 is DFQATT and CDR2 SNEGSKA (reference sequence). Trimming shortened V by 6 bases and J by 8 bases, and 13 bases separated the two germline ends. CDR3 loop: CSAVGGRGYTF. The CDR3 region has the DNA TGCAGTGCAGTAGGGGGTCGCGGCTACACCTTC.

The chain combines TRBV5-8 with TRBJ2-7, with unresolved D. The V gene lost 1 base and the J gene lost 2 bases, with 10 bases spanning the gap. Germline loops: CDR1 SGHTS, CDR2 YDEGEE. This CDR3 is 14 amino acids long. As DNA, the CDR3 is TGTGCCAGCAGCTTGTTCGGCAGAACCTACGAGCAGTACTTC. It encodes CASSLFGRTYEQYF.

In nucleotides, the CDR3 is TGTGCCAGCAGCTTAAGCCTAGCGGGAGTTAATGAGCAGTTCTTC. Translating it yields CASSLSLAGVNEQFF. This chain links TRBV7-9 with TRBJ2-1; TRBD2 aligns across 10 bases. The CDR3 is 15 residues long. Germline V gives CDR1 SEHNR, CDR2 FQNEAQ (reference sequence). Unmatched junction bases numbered 5, after V lost 2 bases and J lost 7 bases.

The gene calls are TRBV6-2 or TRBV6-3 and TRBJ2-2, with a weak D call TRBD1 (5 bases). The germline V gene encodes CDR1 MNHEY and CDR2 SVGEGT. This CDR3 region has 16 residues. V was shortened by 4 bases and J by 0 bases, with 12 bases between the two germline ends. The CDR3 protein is CASSWAGIANTGELFF. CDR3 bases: TGTGCCAGCAGTTGGGCAGGGATCGCGAACACCGGGGAGCTGTTTTTT.

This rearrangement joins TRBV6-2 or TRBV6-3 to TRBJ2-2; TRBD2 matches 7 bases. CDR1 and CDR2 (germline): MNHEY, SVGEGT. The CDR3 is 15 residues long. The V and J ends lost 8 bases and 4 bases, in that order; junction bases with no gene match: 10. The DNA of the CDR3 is TGTGCCAGCTCTGATAGCGGGTTACCCACCGGGGAGCTGTTTTTT. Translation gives CASSDSGLPTGELFF.

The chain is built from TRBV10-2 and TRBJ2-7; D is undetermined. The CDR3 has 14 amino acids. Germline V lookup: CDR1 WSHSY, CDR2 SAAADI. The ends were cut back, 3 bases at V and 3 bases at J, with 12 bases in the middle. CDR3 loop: CASSEPPLYYEQYV. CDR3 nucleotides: TGCGCCAGCAGTGAACCCCCTTTATACTACGAGCAGTACGTC.

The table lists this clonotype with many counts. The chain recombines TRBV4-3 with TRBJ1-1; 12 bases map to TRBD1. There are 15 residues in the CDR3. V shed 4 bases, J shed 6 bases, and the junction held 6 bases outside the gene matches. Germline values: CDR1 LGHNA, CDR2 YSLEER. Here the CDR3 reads CASSPGTGGISEAFF. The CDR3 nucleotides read TGCGCCAGCAGCCCTGGGACAGGGGGCATCTCTGAAGCTTTCTTT.

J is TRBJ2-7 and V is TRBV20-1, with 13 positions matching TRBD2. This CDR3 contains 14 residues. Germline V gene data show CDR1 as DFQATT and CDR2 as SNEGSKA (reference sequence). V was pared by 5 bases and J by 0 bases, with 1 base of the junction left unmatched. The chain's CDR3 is CSARTSGSSYEQYF. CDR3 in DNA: TGCAGTGCTCGGACTAGCGGGAGCTCCTACGAGCAGTACTTC.